These T cell receptor beta chains were read from a single sample in a study of metastatic and nonmetastatic thyroid tumors. TCRdb re-clonotyped the PCR reads through MiXCR. The sample records tens of thousands of clones, roughly a third being singletons. The source material was tumor tissue. Receptor source: a female donor with papillary thyroid cancer or a benign thyroid nodule (not recorded which). Some clones in this sample may be carry-over from other donors' samples. Each CDR3 is given with its conserved first and last residue. Each record gives: V gene, clone size, D gene, J gene, CDR3 DNA, CDR3 protein. The D gene is left open where the match is weak. Clone sizes are given selectively: once, few, many, or a class where the clone is expanded.

V gene: TRBV20-1
clone size: .
D gene: TRBD2
J gene: TRBJ2-7
CDR3 DNA: TGCAGTGCTAGCCCTAGCGGGAGTGGGCAGTACTTC
CDR3 protein: CSASPSGSGQYF

V gene: TRBV5-1
clone size: .
D gene: TRBD1
J gene: TRBJ1-1
CDR3 DNA: TGCGCCAGCAGCGGACAGGGTGGCGGCACTGAAGCTTTCTTT
CDR3 protein: CASSGQGGGTEAFF

V gene: TRBV24-1
clone size: .
D gene: .
J gene: TRBJ2-2
CDR3 DNA: TGTGCCACCACGCCTGGGAACCTTAACACCGGGGAGCTGTTTTTT
CDR3 protein: CATTPGNLNTGELFF

V gene: TRBV19
clone size: .
D gene: TRBD2
J gene: TRBJ2-1
CDR3 DNA: TGTGCCAGTAGTATAGTGGGACTAGCGGTGAATGAGCAGTTCTTC
CDR3 protein: CASSIVGLAVNEQFF

V gene: TRBV6-2/TRBV6-3
clone size: .
D gene: TRBD2
J gene: TRBJ2-3
CDR3 DNA: TGTGCCAGCAGTTACTCTAGCGGGCATACAGATACGCAGTATTTT
CDR3 protein: CASSYSSGHTDTQYF

V gene: TRBV27
clone size: .
D gene: .
J gene: TRBJ1-2
CDR3 DNA: TGTGCCAGCAGCTTATCGGATCAGGGTCTCGTCTATGGCTACACCTTC
CDR3 protein: CASSLSDQGLVYGYTF

V gene: TRBV18
clone size: .
D gene: .
J gene: TRBJ1-2
CDR3 DNA: TGTGCCAGCTCACCACCTGGGGAGCTCTCCTATGGCTACACCTTC
CDR3 protein: CASSPPGELSYGYTF

V gene: TRBV7-2
clone size: .
D gene: .
J gene: TRBJ2-3
CDR3 DNA: TGTGCCAGCAGCTTAGCCCGTCGCGCGAGAGACTGGGCAGATACGCAGTATTTT
CDR3 protein: CASSLARRARDWADTQYF

V gene: TRBV6-5
clone size: .
D gene: TRBD1
J gene: TRBJ1-5
CDR3 DNA: TGTGCCAGCAGCCGCGACAGGGTCTCGGGTGACAATCAGCCCCAGCATTTT
CDR3 protein: CASSRDRVSGDNQPQHF

V gene: TRBV6-1
clone size: few
D gene: .
J gene: TRBJ1-1
CDR3 DNA: TGTGCCAGCAGTGAAGCTGCGGGGAGGATGGCTTTCTTT
CDR3 protein: CASSEAAGRMAFF